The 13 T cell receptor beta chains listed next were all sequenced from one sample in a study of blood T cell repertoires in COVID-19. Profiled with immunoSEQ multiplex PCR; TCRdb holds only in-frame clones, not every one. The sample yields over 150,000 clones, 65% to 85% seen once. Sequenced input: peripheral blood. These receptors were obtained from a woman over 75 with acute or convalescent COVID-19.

The CDR3 DNA reads as TGCAGCGTTAGTGGCGGAAACTATGGCTACACCTTC. Translation: CSVSGGNYGYTF. J is TRBJ1-2 and V is TRBV29-1; D is ambiguous. CDR1 and CDR2 from the germline V gene are SQVTM and ANQGSEA. With 5 bases removed from V and 2 bases from J, the gap between germline ends came to 9 bases. The CDR3 extends over 12 amino acids.

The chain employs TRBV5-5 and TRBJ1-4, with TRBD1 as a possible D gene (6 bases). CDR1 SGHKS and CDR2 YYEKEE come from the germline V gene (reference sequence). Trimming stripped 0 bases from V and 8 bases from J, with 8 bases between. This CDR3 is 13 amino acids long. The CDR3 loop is CASSLVRGEKLFF. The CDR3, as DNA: TGTGCCAGCAGCTTGGTGAGGGGGGAAAAACTGTTTTTT.

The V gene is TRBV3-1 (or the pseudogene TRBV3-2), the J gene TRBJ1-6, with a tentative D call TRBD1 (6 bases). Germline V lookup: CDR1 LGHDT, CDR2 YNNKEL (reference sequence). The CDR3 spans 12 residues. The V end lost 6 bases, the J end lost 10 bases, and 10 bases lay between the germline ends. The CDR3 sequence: CASRSGQSPLHF. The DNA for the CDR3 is TGTGCCAGCAGATCAGGACAGTCACCCCTCCACTTT.

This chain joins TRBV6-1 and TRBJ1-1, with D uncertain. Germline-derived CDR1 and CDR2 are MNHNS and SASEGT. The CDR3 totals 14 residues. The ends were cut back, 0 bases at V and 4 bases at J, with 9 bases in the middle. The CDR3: CASSEAWRATEAFF. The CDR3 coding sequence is TGTGCCAGCAGTGAAGCCTGGAGGGCCACTGAAGCTTTCTTT.

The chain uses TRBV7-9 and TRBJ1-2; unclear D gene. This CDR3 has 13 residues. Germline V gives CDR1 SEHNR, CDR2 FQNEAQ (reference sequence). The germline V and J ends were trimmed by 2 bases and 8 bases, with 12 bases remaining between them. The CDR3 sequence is CASSLIQAGGYTF. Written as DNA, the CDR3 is TGTGCCAGCAGCTTAATCCAGGCGGGAGGCTACACCTTC. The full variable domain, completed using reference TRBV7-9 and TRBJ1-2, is DTGVSQNPRHKITKRGQNVTFRCDPISEHNRLYWYRQTLGQGPEFLTYFQNEAQLEKSRLLSDRFSAERPKGSFSTLEIQRTEQGDSAMYLCASSLIQAGGYTFGSGTRLTVV.

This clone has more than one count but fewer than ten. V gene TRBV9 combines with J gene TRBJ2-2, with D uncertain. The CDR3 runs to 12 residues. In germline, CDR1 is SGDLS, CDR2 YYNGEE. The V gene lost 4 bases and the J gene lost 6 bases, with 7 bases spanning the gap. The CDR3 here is CASSPYAGELFF. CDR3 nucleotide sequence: TGTGCCAGCAGCCCGTATGCCGGGGAGCTGTTTTTT.

DNA of the CDR3: TGTGCCATCAGTGAACGACAGGACATGAACACTGAAGCTTTCTTT. This gives the protein CAISERQDMNTEAFF. The chain has TRBV10-3 and TRBJ1-1, with a weak D call TRBD1 (6 bases). The CDR3 sequence is 15 residues long. Germline-derived CDR1 and CDR2 are ENHRY and SYGVKD. V shed 3 bases and J shed 0 bases, with 11 bases lying between them.

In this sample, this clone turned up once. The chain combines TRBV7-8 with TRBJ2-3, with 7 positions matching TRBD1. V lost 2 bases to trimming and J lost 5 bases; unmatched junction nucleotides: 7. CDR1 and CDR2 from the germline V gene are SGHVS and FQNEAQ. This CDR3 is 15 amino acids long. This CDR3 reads CASSLSTGAGDTQYF. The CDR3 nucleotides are TGTGCCAGCAGCTTATCCACAGGGGCGGGAGATACGCAGTATTTT.

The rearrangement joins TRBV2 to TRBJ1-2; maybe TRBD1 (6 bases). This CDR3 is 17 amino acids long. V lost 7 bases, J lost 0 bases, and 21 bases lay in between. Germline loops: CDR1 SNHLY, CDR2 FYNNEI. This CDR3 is CASTALGQGITNYGYTF. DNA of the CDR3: TGTGCCAGCACCGCCTTGGGGCAGGGGATAACTAACTATGGCTACACCTTC.

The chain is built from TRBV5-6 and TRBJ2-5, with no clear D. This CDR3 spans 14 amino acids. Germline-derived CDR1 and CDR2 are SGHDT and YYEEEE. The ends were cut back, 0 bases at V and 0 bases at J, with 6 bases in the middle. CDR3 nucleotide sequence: TGTGCCAGCAGCTTGGCTGTAGACCAAGAGACCCAGTACTTC. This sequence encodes CASSLAVDQETQYF.

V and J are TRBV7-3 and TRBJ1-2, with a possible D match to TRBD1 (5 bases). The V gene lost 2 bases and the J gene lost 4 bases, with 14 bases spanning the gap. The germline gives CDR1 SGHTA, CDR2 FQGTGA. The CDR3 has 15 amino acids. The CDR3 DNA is TGTGCCAGCAGCTTAGGTCTGACAGACTCCTATGGCTACACCTTC. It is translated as CASSLGLTDSYGYTF.

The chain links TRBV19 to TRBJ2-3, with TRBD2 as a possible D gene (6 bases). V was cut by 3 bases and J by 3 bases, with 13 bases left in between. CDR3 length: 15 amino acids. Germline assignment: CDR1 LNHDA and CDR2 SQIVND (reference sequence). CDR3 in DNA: TGTGCCAGTAGTATCCCTAGCGATGGAACAGATACGCAGTATTTT. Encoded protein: CASSIPSDGTDTQYF.

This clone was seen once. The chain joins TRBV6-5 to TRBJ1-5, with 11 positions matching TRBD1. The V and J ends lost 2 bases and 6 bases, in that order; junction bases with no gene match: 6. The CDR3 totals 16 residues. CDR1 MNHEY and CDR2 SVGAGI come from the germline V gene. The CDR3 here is CASSYAGTGGTQPQHF. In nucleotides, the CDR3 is TGTGCCAGCAGTTACGCCGGGACAGGGGGTACTCAGCCCCAGCATTTT.